One sample yielded the 20 T cell receptor beta chains listed below, sequenced in a study of monozygotic twins with inflammatory bowel disease. Following a re-call of the 5' RACE reads, TCRdb has one entry per CDR3 protein and lacks DNA. Here the sample table reports about 200,000 distinct CDR3 sequences. The sample consisted of blood. These receptors all stem from a human donor with ulcerative colitis or Crohn's disease, or a healthy co-twin of an affected twin (not recorded which).

The V gene is TRBV5-1, the J gene TRBJ1-5; TCRdb selects TRBD1, and the lack of DNA leaves this call unchecked. This CDR3 comprises 15 residues. Germline values: CDR1 SGHRS, CDR2 YFSETQ. The chain's CDR3 is CASSLGGQSNQPQHF.

This chain connects TRBV5-3 to TRBJ2-2; checking the TCRdb D call of TRBD1 is not possible without DNA. TRBV5-3 is known as an ORF, though its function is uncertain. The CDR3 contains 16 residues. The CDR3 here is CARSLAISRGTGELFF.

The rearrangement links TRBV7-2 to TRBJ2-1; TCRdb picks TRBD1, but there is no DNA to check that call. This CDR3 has 17 amino acids. Germline CDR1 SGHTA, CDR2 FQGNSA. The CDR3 protein is CASSLGATGGSYNEQFF.

This sequence joins TRBV5-1 and TRBJ2-1; the D call from TCRdb, TRBD2, cannot be confirmed without DNA. The CDR3 has 15 residues. Germline values: CDR1 SGHRS, CDR2 YFSETQ. CDR3 loop: CASSLATSGVGEQFF.

The chain uses TRBV10-3 and TRBJ1-5; TCRdb reports TRBD1, a call that lacks DNA to check it against. Looked up from germline, CDR1 is ENHRY and CDR2 is SYGVKD. The CDR3 length is 14 residues. The CDR3 loop is CAISESTGDQAQHF.

This CDR3 is CTSSLAQMNTEAFF. This chain connects TRBV7-2 to TRBJ1-1. Germline loops: CDR1 SGHTA, CDR2 FQGNSA. CDR3 size: 14 residues.

The chain couples TRBV19 to TRBJ2-7; TCRdb names TRBD2, which stays unverified in the absence of DNA. There are 13 residues in the CDR3. The germline gives CDR1 LNHDA, CDR2 SQIVND (reference sequence). Here the CDR3 reads CASSRGTGYEQYF. Filled out from reference TRBV19 and TRBJ2-7, the complete variable domain reads DGGITQSPKYLFRKEGQNVTLSCEQNLNHDAMYWYRQDPGQGLRLIYYSQIVNDFQKGDIAEGYSVSREKKESFPLTVTSAQKNPTAFYLCASSRGTGYEQYFGPGTRLTVT.

The rearrangement uses TRBV20-1 and TRBJ2-7. CDR3 length: 13 amino acids. Germline V gene lookup returns CDR1 DFQATT and CDR2 SNEGSKA (reference sequence). The CDR3 region is CSATGHVRYEQYF.

The chain employs TRBV7-9 and TRBJ2-2; TCRdb's D call, TRBD1, is unchecked because there is no DNA. The germline V gene encodes CDR1 SEHNR and CDR2 FQNEAQ (reference sequence). The CDR3 length is 16 residues. The CDR3 loop reads CAAGGQGRLFTGELFF.

This chain uses TRBV6-5 with TRBJ1-2. The germline V gene has CDR1 MNHEY and CDR2 SVGAGI. CDR3 length: 15 amino acids. CDR3: CASSYSPGLHYGYTF.

The chain carries TRBV5-5 and TRBJ2-2. The CDR3 has 15 amino acids. The germline gives CDR1 SGHKS, CDR2 YYEKEE (reference sequence). The CDR3 sequence is CASSRSVRTVRELFF.

The chain uses TRBV3-1 and TRBJ1-1; absent DNA, TCRdb's TRBD1 call cannot be checked. This CDR3 is 16 amino acids long. Germline CDR1 is LGHDT and CDR2 is YNNKEL (reference sequence). CDR3 protein: CASSRKDRHMNTEAFF.

The rearrangement uses TRBV15 and TRBJ1-5; TCRdb outputs TRBD1, but without DNA this stays unchecked. CDR1 LNHNV and CDR2 YYDKDF come from the germline V gene (reference sequence). The CDR3 is 15 residues long. The CDR3 is CATSTDRGRDQPQHF.

The V gene is TRBV4-2, the J gene TRBJ1-2. CDR3 length equals 13 residues. Germline V CDR1 and CDR2: LGHNA, YNFKEQ. Here the CDR3 reads CASSQEKADGYTF.

This chain connects TRBV3-1 to TRBJ1-1. The germline V gene encodes CDR1 LGHDT and CDR2 YNNKEL (reference sequence). This CDR3 is 15 amino acids long. CDR3 sequence reads: CASSQPQRGNTEAFF.

The rearrangement links TRBV6-2 or TRBV6-3 to TRBJ2-1; lacking DNA, the TRBD2 call made by TCRdb goes unchecked. The germline gives CDR1 MNHEY, CDR2 SVGEGT. The CDR3 totals 13 residues. The CDR3 loop reads CATSGSTYNEQFF.

This chain links TRBV7-8 with TRBJ1-5. This CDR3 has 16 residues. Germline V gives CDR1 SGHVS, CDR2 FQNEAQ. This CDR3 is CASSPARFEPNQPQHF.

CDR3 loop: CASQGPTDTQYF. This chain connects TRBV12-3 or TRBV12-4 to TRBJ2-3; without DNA, the TCRdb call of TRBD1 cannot be checked. This CDR3 comprises 12 residues.

The chain is built from TRBV20-1 and TRBJ1-3; TCRdb outputs TRBD1, but without DNA this stays unchecked. Looked up from germline, CDR1 is DFQATT and CDR2 is SNEGSKA (reference sequence). This CDR3 contains 13 residues. This CDR3 reads CSARGGAGNTIYF.

The chain uses TRBV12-3 or TRBV12-4 and TRBJ1-1. The CDR3 extends over 11 amino acids. The CDR3 loop reads CASSLETEAFF.